This T cell receptor (beta chain) was profiled in a study of shared clonotypes between healthy human individuals. Overall study context: Aged between 18 and 49, the donors were two women and a few men. Study results and caveats: Sampling covered nothing but blood. Tissue TCR repertoires likely differ from those found in blood.

TCRdb's copy holds only in-frame clones and misses some; the assay was immunoSEQ multiplex PCR. Of about 980,000 clones in the sample, roughly 72% are singletons; the top ten hold about 1.5%. A remark on this clone: Its antigen remains unknown.

The specimen was memory CD4+ T cells sorted from blood. The subset was: CD45RA-negative fraction. This TCR was sampled from a man between 18 and 29 years old in good health.

CDR3: CASSPKFGQLAKNIQYF. As DNA, the CDR3 is TGTGCCAGCAGCCCGAAATTCGGACAGCTAGCCAAAAACATTCAGTACTTC. The chain uses TRBV5-4 and TRBJ2-4; tentatively, D is TRBD1 (6 bases). CDR3 length: 17 residues. V was cut by 4 bases and J by 0 bases, with 17 bases left in between. Germline loops: CDR1 SGHNT, CDR2 YYREEE (reference sequence).